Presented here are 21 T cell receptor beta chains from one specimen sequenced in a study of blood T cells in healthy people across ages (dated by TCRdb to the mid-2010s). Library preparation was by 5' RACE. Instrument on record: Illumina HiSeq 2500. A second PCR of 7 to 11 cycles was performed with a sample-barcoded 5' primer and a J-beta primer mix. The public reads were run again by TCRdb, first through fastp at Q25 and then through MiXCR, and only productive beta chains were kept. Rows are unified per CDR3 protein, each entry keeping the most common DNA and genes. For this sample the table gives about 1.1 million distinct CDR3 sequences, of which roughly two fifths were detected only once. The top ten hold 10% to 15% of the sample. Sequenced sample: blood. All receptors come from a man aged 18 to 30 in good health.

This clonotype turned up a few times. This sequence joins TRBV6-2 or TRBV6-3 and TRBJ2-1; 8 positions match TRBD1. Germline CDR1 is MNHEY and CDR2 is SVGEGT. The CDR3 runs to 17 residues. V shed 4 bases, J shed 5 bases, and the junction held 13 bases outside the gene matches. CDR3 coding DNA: TGTGCCAGCAGTTCCCGACTAAGACAGGGGCCCCACAATGAGCAGTTCTTC. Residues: CASSSRLRQGPHNEQFF.

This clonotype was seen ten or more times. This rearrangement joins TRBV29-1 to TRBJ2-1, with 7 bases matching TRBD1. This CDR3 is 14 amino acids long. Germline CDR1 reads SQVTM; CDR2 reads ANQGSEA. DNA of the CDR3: TGCAGGATCTCAAAGGGGGCGGCCTACAATGAGCAGTTCTTC. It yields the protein CRISKGAAYNEQFF.

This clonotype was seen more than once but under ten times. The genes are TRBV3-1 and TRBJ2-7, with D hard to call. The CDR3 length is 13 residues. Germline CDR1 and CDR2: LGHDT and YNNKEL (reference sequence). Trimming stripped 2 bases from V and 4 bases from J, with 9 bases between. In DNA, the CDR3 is TGTGCCAGCAGCCAATTGAGTGGGTACGAGCAGTACTTC. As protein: CASSQLSGYEQYF.

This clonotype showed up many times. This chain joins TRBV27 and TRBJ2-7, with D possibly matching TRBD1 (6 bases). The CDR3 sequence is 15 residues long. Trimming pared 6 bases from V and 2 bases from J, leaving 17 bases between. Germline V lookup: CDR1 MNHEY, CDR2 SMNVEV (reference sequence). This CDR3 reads CASRLGPGQPYEQYF. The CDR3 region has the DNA TGTGCCAGCAGACTCGGCCCCGGACAGCCCTACGAGCAGTACTTC.

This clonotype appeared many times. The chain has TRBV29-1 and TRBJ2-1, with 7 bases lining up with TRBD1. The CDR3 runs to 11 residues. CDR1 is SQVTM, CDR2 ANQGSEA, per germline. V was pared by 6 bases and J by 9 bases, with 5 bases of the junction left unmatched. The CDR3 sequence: CSVDRATEQFF. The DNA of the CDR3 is TGCAGCGTAGACAGGGCGACTGAGCAGTTCTTC.

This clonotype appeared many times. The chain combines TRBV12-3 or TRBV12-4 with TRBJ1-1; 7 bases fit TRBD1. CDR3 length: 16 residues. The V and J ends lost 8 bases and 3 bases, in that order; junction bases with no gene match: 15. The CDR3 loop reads CASQKGRGREDTEAFF. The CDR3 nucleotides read TGTGCCAGCCAAAAAGGGAGGGGGCGAGAGGACACTGAAGCTTTCTTT.

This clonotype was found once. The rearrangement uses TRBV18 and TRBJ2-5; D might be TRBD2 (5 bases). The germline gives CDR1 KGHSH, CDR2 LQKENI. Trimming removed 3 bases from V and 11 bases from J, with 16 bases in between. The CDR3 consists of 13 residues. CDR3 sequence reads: CASSPAHSWEQYF. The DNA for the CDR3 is TGTGCCAGCTCACCTGCCCACTCATGGGAGCAGTACTTC.

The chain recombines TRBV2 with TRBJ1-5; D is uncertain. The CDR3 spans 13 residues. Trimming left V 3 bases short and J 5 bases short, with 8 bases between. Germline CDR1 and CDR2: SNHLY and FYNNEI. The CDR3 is CASSEGRHQPQHF. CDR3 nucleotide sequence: TGTGCCAGCAGTGAGGGCAGACATCAGCCCCAGCATTTT.

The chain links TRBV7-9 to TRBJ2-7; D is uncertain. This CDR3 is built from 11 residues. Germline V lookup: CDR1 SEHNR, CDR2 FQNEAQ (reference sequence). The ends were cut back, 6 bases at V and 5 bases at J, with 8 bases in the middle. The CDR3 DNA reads TGTGCCAGCAGTCCGGCAGACGAGCAGTACTTC. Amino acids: CASSPADEQYF.

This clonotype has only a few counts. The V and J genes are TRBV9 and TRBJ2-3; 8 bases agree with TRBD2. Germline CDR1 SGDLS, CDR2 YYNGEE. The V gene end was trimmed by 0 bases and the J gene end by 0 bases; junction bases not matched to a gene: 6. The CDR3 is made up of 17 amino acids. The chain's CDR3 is CASSVDSGATSTDTQYF. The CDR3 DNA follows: TGTGCCAGCAGCGTAGATAGCGGGGCAACTAGCACAGATACGCAGTATTTT.

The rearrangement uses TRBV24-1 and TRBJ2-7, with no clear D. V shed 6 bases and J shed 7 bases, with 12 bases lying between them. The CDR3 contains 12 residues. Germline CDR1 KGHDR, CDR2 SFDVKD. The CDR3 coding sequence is TGTGCCACCAGTTACAGCTACAATGAGCAGTACTTC. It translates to CATSYSYNEQYF.

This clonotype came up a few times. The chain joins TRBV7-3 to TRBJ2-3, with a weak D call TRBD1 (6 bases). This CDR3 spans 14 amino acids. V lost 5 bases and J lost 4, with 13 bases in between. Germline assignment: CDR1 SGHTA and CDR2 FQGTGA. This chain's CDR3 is CASSPRTVPDTQYF. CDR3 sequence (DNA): TGTGCCAGCAGCCCAAGGACAGTACCAGATACGCAGTATTTT.

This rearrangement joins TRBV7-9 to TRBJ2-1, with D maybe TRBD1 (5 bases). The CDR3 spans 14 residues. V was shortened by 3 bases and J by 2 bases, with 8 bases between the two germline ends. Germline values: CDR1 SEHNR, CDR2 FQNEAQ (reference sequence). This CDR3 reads CASSFQGTYNEQFF. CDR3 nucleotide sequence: TGTGCCAGCAGCTTCCAGGGCACCTACAATGAGCAGTTCTTC.

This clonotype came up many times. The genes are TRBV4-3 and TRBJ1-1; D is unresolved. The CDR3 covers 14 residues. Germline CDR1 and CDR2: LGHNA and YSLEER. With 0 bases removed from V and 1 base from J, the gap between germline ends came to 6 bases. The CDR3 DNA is TGCGCCAGCAGCCAAGACTTACAGAACACTGAAGCTTTCTTT. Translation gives CASSQDLQNTEAFF.

CDR3: CSAYHTLYGYTF. Written as DNA, the CDR3 is TGCAGTGCCTACCATACTCTCTATGGCTACACCTTC. This chain connects TRBV20-1 to TRBJ1-2; D is unresolved. The ends were cut back, 6 bases at V and 4 bases at J, with 12 bases in the middle. This CDR3 is built from 12 residues. Germline V CDR1 and CDR2: DFQATT, SNEGSKA (reference sequence).

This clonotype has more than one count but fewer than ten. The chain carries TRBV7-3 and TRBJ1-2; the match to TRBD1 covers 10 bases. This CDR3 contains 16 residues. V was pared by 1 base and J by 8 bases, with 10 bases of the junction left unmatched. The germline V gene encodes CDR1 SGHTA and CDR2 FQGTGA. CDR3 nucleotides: TGTGCCAGCAGCTTAAGCCTGAGGGACAGGGGAAAAGGCTACACCTTC. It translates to CASSLSLRDRGKGYTF.

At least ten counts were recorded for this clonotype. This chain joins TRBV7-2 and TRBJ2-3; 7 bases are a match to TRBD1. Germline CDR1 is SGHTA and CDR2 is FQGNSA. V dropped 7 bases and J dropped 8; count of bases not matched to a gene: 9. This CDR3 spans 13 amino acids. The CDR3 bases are TGTGCCAGCACCGTGACAGGGATGCCTACGCAGTATTTT. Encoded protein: CASTVTGMPTQYF.

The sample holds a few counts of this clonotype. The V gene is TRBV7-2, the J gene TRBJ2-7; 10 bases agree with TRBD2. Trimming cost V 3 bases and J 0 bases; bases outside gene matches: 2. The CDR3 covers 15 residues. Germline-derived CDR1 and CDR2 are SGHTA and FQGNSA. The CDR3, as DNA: TGTGCCAGCAGCTTTGCTAGCGGGGGCTCCTACGAGCAGTACTTC. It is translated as CASSFASGGSYEQYF.

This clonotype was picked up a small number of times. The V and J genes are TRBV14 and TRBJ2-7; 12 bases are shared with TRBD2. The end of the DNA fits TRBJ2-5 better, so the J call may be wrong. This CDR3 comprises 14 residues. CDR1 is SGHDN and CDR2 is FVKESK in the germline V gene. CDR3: CASSGLAGYQTQYF. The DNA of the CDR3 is TGTGCCAGCAGTGGACTAGCGGGGTATCAGACCCAGTACTTC.

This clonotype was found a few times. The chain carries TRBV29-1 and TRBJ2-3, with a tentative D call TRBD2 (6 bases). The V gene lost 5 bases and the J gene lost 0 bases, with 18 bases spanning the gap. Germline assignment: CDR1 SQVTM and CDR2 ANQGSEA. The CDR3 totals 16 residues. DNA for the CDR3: TGCAGCGTTCGAGGCGGGCGGGGACTCAGCACAGATACGCAGTATTTT. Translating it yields CSVRGGRGLSTDTQYF.

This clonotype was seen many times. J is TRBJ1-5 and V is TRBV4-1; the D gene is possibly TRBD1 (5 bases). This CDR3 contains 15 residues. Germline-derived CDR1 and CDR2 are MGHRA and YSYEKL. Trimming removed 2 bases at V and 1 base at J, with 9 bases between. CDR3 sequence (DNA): TGCGCCAGCAGCCAACAGGGCAACAGCAATCAGCCCCAGCATTTT. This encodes CASSQQGNSNQPQHF.